A selection of T cell receptor beta chains follows, all from one sample in a study of blood T cells in healthy people across ages. Each CDR3 protein is one row after TCRdb ran MiXCR on the 5' RACE reads. The sample records just over 1 million distinct CDR3 sequences, 35% to 50% being singletons. Sequenced sample: blood. All receptors derive from a woman aged 60-70 years in good health. The CDR3 runs from the conserved cysteine through the conserved F or W. The D gene is left open where the match is weak. Where a row states a size, it is once, few, many or the class of an expanded clone; other rows omit it.

size	D	J	V	CDR3	DNA
NA	NA	TRBJ2-5	TRBV7-7	CASSPLGAQTQYF	TGTGCCAGCAGCCCACTGGGGGCACAGACCCAGTACTTC
once	NA	TRBJ2-1	TRBV7-9	CASSEGTGRNNEQFF	TGTGCCAGCAGTGAGGGAACAGGGAGGAACAATGAGCAGTTCTTC
NA	NA	TRBJ1-4	TRBV20-1	CSARDSATTNEKLFF	TGCAGTGCTAGAGATTCGGCGACAACTAATGAAAAACTGTTTTTT
few	NA	TRBJ1-5	TRBV20-1	CSARAAGTAGNQPQHF	TGCAGTGCTAGAGCGGCCGGGACCGCGGGCAATCAGCCCCAGCATTTT
NA	NA	TRBJ2-1	TRBV12-3/TRBV12-4	CASKMEQSSYNEQFF	TGTGCCAGCAAGATGGAACAGAGCTCCTACAATGAGCAGTTCTTC
NA	NA	TRBJ2-1	TRBV10-1	CASREGGPSNEQFF	TGCGCCAGCAGAGAAGGAGGGCCGAGCAATGAGCAGTTCTTC
NA	NA	TRBJ1-3	TRBV29-1	CSAGPDRSGNTIYF	TGCAGCGCCGGACCGGACAGATCTGGAAACACCATATATTTT
NA	NA	TRBJ2-5	TRBV7-2	CASSLQEGETQYF	TGTGCCAGCAGCTTACAGGAAGGGGAGACCCAGTACTTC
few	NA	TRBJ2-3	TRBV29-1	CSADVHRTDTQYF	TGCAGCGCGGACGTGCATCGCACAGATACGCAGTATTTT
many	NA	TRBJ2-7	TRBV11-1	CASSPRGQRAEQYF	TGTGCCAGCAGCCCCCGGGGTCAGAGAGCCGAGCAGTACTTC
few	NA	TRBJ2-7	TRBV20-1	CSARNSPYEQYF	TGCAGTGCTAGGAACAGCCCCTACGAGCAGTACTTC
NA	NA	TRBJ2-5	TRBV29-1	CSVRDGDRQTQYF	TGCAGCGTCCGGGATGGTGATAGGCAGACCCAGTACTTC
once	TRBD1	TRBJ2-1	TRBV5-1	CASSLTGVENEQFF	TGCGCCAGCAGCCTGACAGGGGTGGAAAATGAGCAGTTCTTC
NA	NA	TRBJ1-6	TRBV11-2	CASSLRPDSYNSPLHF	TGTGCCAGCAGCCTCCGACCCGACTCCTATAATTCACCCCTCCACTTT
many	TRBD2	TRBJ2-7	TRBV11-1	CASSLASGGYPYEQYF	TGTGCCAGCAGCTTGGCTAGCGGAGGTTACCCCTACGAGCAGTACTTC
NA	NA	TRBJ2-7	TRBV27	CASSAPRWRGEQYF	TGTGCCAGCAGTGCGCCCCGGTGGAGGGGCGAGCAGTACTTC
NA	NA	TRBJ2-1	TRBV6-1	CASSPRTTRGSYNEQFF	TGTGCCAGCAGTCCGAGGACAACCCGAGGCTCCTACAATGAGCAGTTCTTC
NA	NA	TRBJ1-6	TRBV20-1	CSARDITAGYNSPLHF	TGCAGTGCTAGAGATATCACTGCGGGGTATAATTCACCCCTCCACTTT